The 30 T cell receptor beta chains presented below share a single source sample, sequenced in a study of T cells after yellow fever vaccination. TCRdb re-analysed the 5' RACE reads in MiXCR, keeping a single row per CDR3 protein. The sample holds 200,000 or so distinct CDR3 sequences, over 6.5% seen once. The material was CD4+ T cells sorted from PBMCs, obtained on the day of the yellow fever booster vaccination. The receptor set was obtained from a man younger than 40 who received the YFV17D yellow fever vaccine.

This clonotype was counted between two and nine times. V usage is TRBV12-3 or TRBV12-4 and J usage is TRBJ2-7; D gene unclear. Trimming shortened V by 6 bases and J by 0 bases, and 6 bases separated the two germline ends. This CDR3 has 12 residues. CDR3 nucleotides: TGTGCCAGCAGGCGGAGCTCCTACGAGCAGTACTTC. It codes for CASRRSSYEQYF.

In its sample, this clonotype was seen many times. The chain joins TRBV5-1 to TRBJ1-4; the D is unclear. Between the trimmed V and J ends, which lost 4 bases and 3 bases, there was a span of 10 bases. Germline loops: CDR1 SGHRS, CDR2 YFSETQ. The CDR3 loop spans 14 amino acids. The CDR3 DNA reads TGCGCCAGCAGCCACAACAGCCCTAATGAAAAACTGTTTTTT. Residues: CASSHNSPNEKLFF.

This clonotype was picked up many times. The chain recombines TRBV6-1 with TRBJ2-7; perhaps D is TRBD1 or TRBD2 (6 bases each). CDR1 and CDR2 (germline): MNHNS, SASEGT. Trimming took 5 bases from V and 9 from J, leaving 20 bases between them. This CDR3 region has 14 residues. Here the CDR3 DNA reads TGTGCCAGCAGTAAGGGGGACTTGGTACGCGTGCAGTACTTC. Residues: CASSKGDLVRVQYF.

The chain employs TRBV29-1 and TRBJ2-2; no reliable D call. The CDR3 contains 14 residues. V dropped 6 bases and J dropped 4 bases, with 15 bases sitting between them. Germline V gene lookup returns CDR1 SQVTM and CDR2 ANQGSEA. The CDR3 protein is CSVSNVASTGELFF. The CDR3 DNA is TGCAGCGTCTCAAACGTGGCGTCCACCGGGGAGCTGTTTTTT.

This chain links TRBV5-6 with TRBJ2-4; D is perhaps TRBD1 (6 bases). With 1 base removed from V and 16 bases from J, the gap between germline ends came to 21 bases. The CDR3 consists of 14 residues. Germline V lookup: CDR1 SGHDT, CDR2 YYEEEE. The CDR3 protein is CASSLTVGAGVQYF. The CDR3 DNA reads TGTGCCAGCAGCTTGACCGTGGGGGCAGGCGTACAATACTTC.

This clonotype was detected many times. The DNA for the CDR3 is TGCGCCAGCAGTGAGATTTCCAGCGAAAGCTCCTACAATGAGCAGTTCTTC. Translated, it gives CASSEISSESSYNEQFF. The V and J genes are TRBV10-1 and TRBJ2-1; D ambiguous. The germline V gene encodes CDR1 WNHNN and CDR2 SYGVQD (reference sequence). Trimming left V 2 bases short and J 0 bases short, with 14 bases between. The CDR3 has 17 amino acids.

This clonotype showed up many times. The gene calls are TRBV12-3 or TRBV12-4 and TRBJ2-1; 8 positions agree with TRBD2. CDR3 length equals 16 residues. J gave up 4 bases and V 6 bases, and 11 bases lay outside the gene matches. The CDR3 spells CASSPPGLGSYNEQFF. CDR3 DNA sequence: TGTGCCAGCAGCCCCCCGGGACTAGGGTCGTACAATGAGCAGTTCTTC.

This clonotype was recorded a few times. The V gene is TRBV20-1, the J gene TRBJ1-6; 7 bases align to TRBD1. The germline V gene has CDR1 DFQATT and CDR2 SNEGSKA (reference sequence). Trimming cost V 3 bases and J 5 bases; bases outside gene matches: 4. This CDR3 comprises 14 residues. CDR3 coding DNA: TGCAGTGCTAGTCCGGGACAGAATAATTCACCCCTCCACTTT. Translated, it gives CSASPGQNNSPLHF.

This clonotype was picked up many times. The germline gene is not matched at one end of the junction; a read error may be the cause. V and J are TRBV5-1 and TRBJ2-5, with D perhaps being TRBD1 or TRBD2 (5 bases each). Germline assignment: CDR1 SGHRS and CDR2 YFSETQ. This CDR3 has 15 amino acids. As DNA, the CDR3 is TGCGCCAGCACCTTGATGTGGGGGTCAGCGGAGCCCCAGTACTTC. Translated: CASTLMWGSAEPQYF. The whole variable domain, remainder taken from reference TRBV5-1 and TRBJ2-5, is KAGVTQTPRYLIKTRGQQVTLSCSPISGHRSVSWYQQTPGQGLQFLFEYFSETQRNKGNFPGRFSGRQFSNSRSEMNVSTLELGDSALYLCASTLMWGSAEPQYFGPGTRLLVL.

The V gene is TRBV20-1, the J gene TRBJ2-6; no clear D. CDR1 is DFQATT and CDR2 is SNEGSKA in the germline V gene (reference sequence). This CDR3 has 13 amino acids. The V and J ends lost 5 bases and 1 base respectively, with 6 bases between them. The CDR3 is CSADTSGANVLTF. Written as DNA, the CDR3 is TGCAGTGCTGACACTTCTGGGGCCAACGTCCTGACTTTC.

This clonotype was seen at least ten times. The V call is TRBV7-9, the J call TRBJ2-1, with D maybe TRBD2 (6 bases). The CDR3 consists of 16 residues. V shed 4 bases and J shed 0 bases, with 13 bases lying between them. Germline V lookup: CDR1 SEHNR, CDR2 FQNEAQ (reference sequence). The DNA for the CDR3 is TGTGCCAGCAGCTCCGGCGGGACGTACTCCTACAATGAGCAGTTCTTC. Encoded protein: CASSSGGTYSYNEQFF.

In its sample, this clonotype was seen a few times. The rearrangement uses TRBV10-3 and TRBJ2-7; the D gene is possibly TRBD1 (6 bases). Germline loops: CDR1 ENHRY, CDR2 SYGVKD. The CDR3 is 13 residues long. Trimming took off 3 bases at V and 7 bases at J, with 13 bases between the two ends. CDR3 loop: CAISDSYQGEQYF. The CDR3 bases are TGTGCCATCAGTGATAGCTACCAGGGGGAGCAGTACTTC.

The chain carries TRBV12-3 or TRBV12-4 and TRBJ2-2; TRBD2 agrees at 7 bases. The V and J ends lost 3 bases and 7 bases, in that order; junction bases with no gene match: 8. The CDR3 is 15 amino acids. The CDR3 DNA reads TGTGCCAGCAGTTTGGCCGGGACTAATGGCGGGGAGCTGTTTTTT. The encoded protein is CASSLAGTNGGELFF.

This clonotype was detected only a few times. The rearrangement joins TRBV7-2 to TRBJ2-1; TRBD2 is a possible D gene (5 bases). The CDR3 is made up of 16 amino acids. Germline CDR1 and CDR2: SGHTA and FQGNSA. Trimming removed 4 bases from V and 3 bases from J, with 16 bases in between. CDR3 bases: TGTGCCAGCAGCTATGGACTCGCGACGCACTACAATGAGCAGTTCTTC. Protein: CASSYGLATHYNEQFF.

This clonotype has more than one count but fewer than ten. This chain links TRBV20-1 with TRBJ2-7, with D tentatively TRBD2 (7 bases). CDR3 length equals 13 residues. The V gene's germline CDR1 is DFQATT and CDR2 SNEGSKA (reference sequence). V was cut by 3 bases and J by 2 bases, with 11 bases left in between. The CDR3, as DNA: TGCAGTGCTAGTGGAGGGGGGGCCTACGAGCAGTACTTC. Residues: CSASGGGAYEQYF.

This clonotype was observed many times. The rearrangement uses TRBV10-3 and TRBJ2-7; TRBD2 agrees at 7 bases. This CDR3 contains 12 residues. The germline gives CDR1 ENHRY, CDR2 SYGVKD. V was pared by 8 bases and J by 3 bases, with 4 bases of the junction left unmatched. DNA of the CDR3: TGTGCCATCGGCGGGACTAACTACGAGCAGTACTTC. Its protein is CAIGGTNYEQYF.

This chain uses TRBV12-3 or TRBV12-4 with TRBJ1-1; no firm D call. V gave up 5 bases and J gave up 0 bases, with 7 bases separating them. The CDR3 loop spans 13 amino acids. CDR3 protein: CASSILLNTEAFF. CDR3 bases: TGTGCCAGCAGTATCCTTTTGAACACTGAAGCTTTCTTT.

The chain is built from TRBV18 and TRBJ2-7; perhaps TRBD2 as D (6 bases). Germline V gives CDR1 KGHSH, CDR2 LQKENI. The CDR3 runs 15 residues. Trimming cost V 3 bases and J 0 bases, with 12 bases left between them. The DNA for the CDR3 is TGTGCCAGCTCACCCCCAGGGACTCCCTCCTACGAGCAGTACTTC. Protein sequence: CASSPPGTPSYEQYF.

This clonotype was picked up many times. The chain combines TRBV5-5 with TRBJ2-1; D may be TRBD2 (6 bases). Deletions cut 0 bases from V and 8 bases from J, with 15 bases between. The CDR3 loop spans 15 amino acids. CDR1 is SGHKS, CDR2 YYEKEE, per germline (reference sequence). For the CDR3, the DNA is TGTGCCAGCAGCTTGGTCGCGGGACCCCCTGATGAGCAGTTCTTC. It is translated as CASSLVAGPPDEQFF.

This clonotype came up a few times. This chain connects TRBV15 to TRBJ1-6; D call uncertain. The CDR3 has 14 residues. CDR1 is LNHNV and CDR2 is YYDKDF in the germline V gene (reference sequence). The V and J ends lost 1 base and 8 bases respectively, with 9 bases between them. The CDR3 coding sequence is TGTGCCACCAGCAGAGTTTTAGCGGATTCACCCCTCCACTTT. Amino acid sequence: CATSRVLADSPLHF.

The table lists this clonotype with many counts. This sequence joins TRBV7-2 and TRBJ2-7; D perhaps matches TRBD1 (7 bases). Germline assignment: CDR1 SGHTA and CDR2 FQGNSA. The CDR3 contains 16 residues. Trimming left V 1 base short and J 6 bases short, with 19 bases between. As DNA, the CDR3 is TGTGCCAGCAGCTTAGGATCTTCAGGGGGGTATCGCGAGCAGTACTTC. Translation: CASSLGSSGGYREQYF.

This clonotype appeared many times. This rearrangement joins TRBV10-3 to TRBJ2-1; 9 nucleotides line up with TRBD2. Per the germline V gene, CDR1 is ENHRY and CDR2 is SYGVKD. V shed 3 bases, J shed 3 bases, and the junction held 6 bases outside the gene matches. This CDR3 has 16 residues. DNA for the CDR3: TGTGCCATCAGTGATTCAGCGACTAGCGGCTACAATGAGCAGTTCTTC. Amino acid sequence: CAISDSATSGYNEQFF.

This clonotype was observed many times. In nucleotides, the CDR3 is TGCAGTGCTAGTGCGAGGGACTATGGCTACACCTTC. This translates into CSASARDYGYTF. This sequence joins TRBV20-1 and TRBJ1-2; no clear D. The V end lost 3 bases, the J end lost 3 bases, and 8 bases lay between the germline ends. Germline CDR1 is DFQATT and CDR2 is SNEGSKA (reference sequence). The CDR3 loop spans 12 amino acids.

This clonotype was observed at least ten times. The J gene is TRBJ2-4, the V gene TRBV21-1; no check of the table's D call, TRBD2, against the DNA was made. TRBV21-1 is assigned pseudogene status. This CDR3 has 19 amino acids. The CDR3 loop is CASSKDAGWGSPAKNIQYF. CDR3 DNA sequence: TGTGCCAGCAGCAAAGATGCGGGATGGGGATCACCCGCCAAAAACATTCAGTACTTC.

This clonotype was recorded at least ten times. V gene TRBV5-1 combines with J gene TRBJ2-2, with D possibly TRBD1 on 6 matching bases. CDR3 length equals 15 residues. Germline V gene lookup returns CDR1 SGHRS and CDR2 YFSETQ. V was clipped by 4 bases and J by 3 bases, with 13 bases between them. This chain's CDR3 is CASSPRTVDTGELFF. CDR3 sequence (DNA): TGCGCCAGCAGCCCTCGGACAGTTGACACCGGGGAGCTGTTTTTT.

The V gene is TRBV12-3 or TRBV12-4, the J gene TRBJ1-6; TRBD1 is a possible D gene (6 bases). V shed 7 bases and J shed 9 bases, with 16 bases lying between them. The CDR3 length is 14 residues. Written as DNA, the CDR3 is TGTGCCAGCACCTGGGGGCACTTTGGTTCACCCCTCCACTTT. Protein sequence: CASTWGHFGSPLHF.

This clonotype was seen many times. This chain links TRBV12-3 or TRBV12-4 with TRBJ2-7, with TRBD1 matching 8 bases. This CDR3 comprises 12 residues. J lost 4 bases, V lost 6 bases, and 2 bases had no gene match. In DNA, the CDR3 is TGTGCCAGCAGACGGACAGGGTACGAGCAGTACTTC. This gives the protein CASRRTGYEQYF.

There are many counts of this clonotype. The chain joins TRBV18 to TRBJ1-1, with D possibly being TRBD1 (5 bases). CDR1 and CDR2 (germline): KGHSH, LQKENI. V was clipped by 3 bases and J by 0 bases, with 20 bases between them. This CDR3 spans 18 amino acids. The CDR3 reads CASSPQDAGRNMNTEAFF. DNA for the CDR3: TGTGCCAGCTCACCTCAAGATGCGGGACGGAATATGAACACTGAAGCTTTCTTT.

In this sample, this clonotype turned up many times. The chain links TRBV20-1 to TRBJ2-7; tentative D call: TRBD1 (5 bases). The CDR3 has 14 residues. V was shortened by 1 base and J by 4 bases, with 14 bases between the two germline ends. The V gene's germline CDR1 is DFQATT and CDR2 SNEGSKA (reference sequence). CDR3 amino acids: CSARGRPGYYEQYF. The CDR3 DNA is TGCAGTGCTAGAGGCCGACCAGGGTATTACGAGCAGTACTTC.

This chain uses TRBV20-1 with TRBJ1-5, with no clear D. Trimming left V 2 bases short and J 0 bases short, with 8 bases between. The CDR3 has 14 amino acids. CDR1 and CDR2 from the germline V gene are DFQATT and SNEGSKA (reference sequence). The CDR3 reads CSARKGASNQPQHF. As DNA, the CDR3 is TGCAGTGCTAGAAAGGGAGCTAGCAATCAGCCCCAGCATTTT.